This TCR beta chain was found in a study of T-cell reconstitution after alpha-beta-depleted transplantation in children. In the case of this clonotype: Its antigen is currently unknown.

Points from the study as a whole: Newly made T cells mostly supplied T-cell counts and diversity one year after transplant. Two months or so post-transplant, alpha-beta T cells reportedly derived from several hundred expanded graft clones.

The CDR3 is 17 residues long. V dropped 6 bases and J dropped 4 bases, with 22 bases sitting between them. Preparation of the TCRbeta library used unique molecular identifiers. TCRdb processed the PCR reads anew with MiXCR; each CDR3 protein has one entry. This sample yields 500,000 to 750,000 distinct CDR3 sequences, of which 13% are seen a single time; over 2% belongs to the top ten. This TCR was recovered from a male patient aged 10-17 years who had a stem cell transplant for acute myeloid leukemia, so the T cells may come from the graft donor. The chain recombines TRBV12-3 or TRBV12-4 with TRBJ2-1; tentatively, D is TRBD1 or TRBD2 (5 bases each). The starting material was PBMCs, mostly from graft donor cells, obtained 360 days after TCRalphabeta/CD19-depleted stem cell transplant. The CDR3 DNA sequence: TGTGCCAGCAGCCGGCTCCAGGGTGCGGGCGTTTACAATGAGCAGTTCTTC. Amino acids: CASSRLQGAGVYNEQFF.